This entry concerns a single T cell receptor beta chain. Antigen: not known. Trimming shortened V by 1 base and J by 2 bases, and 9 bases separated the two germline ends. This CDR3 is 14 amino acids long. The germline gives CDR1 SNHLY, CDR2 FYNNEI. This sample is part of a study of cytomegalovirus exposure and HLA in healthy donors. The primer mix had 60 Vbeta and 13 Jbeta primers. This table comes from immunoSEQ multiplex PCR, and its TCRdb copy is limited to in-frame clones, with some not included. The sample contains fewer than 150,000 clones, around 70% of which appear only once. Study-wide findings and caveats: A later analysis linked a missense DCLRE1C variant to TCR beta V- and J-gene trimming. In vitro testing confirmed a few CMV-associated chains as specific for CMV antigens.

The specimen sequenced was PBMCs. The receptor was derived from a man aged 25 to 40 in good health and CMV-seronegative. V gene TRBV2 combines with J gene TRBJ2-7; no reliable D call. The CDR3 DNA reads TGTGCCAGCAGTGAAGGGCTGGTTCCCTACGAGCAGTACTTC. Translation: CASSEGLVPYEQYF.